Listed here are 16 T cell receptor beta chains from one sample, sequenced in a study of blood T cell repertoires in COVID-19. The assay was immunoSEQ multiplex PCR, and TCRdb's table has in-frame clones only and misses some. This sample yields 290,000 or so clones, of which about 89% are seen a single time; about 2.7% belongs to the top ten. What was sequenced was PBMCs or T cells enriched from blood (not recorded which). The receptor set was obtained from a woman between 18 and 30 years old who had recovered from COVID-19.

The chain combines TRBV6-2 or TRBV6-3 with TRBJ1-1, with D possibly being TRBD1 (6 bases). Trimming shortened V by 7 bases and J by 3 bases, and 18 bases separated the two germline ends. The CDR3 runs 15 residues. Germline assignment: CDR1 MNHEY and CDR2 SVGEGT. The CDR3 bases are TGTGCCAGCACCCCTGGGGGGGCCCGCTACACTGAAGCTTTCTTT. Protein: CASTPGGARYTEAFF.

This chain connects TRBV5-8 to TRBJ2-5, with unresolved D. This CDR3 is built from 17 residues. Trimming took off 0 bases at V and 4 bases at J, with 19 bases between the two ends. Germline V gene lookup returns CDR1 SGHTS and CDR2 YDEGEE. CDR3 region: CASSLGAQIEVGETQYF. The CDR3 bases are TGTGCCAGCAGCTTGGGCGCCCAGATCGAGGTCGGAGAGACCCAGTACTTC.

The rearrangement uses TRBV28 and TRBJ1-1; D uncertain. The CDR3 spans 17 residues. V was shortened by 1 base and J by 0 bases, with 15 bases between the two germline ends. Per the germline V gene, CDR1 is MDHEN and CDR2 is SYDVKM. The CDR3, as DNA: TGTGCCAGCAGTTTATTATCCAGGTTCCTCATGAACACTGAAGCTTTCTTT. Amino acids: CASSLLSRFLMNTEAFF.

The chain recombines TRBV5-1 with TRBJ2-3; 7 nucleotides match TRBD2. This CDR3 has 15 residues. V lost 2 bases, J lost 3 bases, and 6 bases stayed unmatched. Germline CDR1 reads SGHRS; CDR2 reads YFSETQ. The CDR3 region has the DNA TGCGCCAGCAGCTTCGGCCAGGGAGGGACAGATACGCAGTATTTT. It yields the protein CASSFGQGGTDTQYF.

This clone was seen just once. The chain has TRBV5-6 and TRBJ2-3, with 12 bases identical to TRBD2. Germline trimming cut 4 bases from V and 5 bases from J; bases unmatched to any gene: 8. The CDR3 is made up of 16 amino acids. Germline values: CDR1 SGHDT, CDR2 YYEEEE. As DNA, the CDR3 is TGTGCCAGCAGCATCACACTAGCGGGAGGTGTAGATACGCAGTATTTT. This codes for CASSITLAGGVDTQYF. Together with reference TRBV5-6 and TRBJ2-3, the CDR3 gives the full variable domain: DAGVTQSPTHLIKTRGQQVTLRCSPKSGHDTVSWYQQALGQGPQFIFQYYEEEERQRGNFPDRFSGHQFPNYSSELNVNALLLGDSALYLCASSITLAGGVDTQYFGPGTRLTVL.

This clone was observed a single time. The J gene is TRBJ1-1, the V gene TRBV28; D not resolved. From germline, CDR1 is MDHEN and CDR2 SYDVKM. Between the trimmed V and J ends, which lost 3 bases and 5 bases, there was a span of 19 bases. The CDR3 covers 16 residues. The CDR3 DNA is TGTGCCAGCAGTTTTGGTTCCTCCCAAGGGAGGACTGAAGCTTTCTTT. It encodes CASSFGSSQGRTEAFF. Full variable domain (missing parts from reference TRBV28 and TRBJ1-1): DVKVTQSSRYLVKRTGEKVFLECVQDMDHENMFWYRQDPGLGLRLIYFSYDVKMKEKGDIPEGYSVSREKKERFSLILESASTNQTSMYLCASSFGSSQGRTEAFFGQGTRLTVV.

This clone appeared a single time. This chain uses TRBV10-3 with TRBJ2-7, with TRBD1 identical over 7 bases. This CDR3 has 14 amino acids. The germline CDR1 and CDR2 sequences are ENHRY and SYGVKD. The ends lost 6 bases at V and 6 bases at J; junction bases unmatched: 11. The CDR3 DNA follows: TGTGCCATCAGGACGAAGACAGGGTCTGGCGAGCAGTACTTC. Its protein is CAIRTKTGSGEQYF.

V usage is TRBV20-1 and J usage is TRBJ2-1, with D possibly TRBD1 on 6 matching bases. V lost 3 bases to trimming and J lost 8 bases, with 17 bases between them. The CDR3 covers 14 residues. The germline gives CDR1 DFQATT, CDR2 SNEGSKA (reference sequence). The CDR3 loop is CSASLRGIGDEQFF. The CDR3 coding sequence is TGCAGTGCTAGTCTCAGGGGAATTGGGGATGAGCAGTTCTTC.

The chain joins TRBV4-1 to TRBJ2-1, with TRBD1 identical over 10 bases. With 2 bases clipped from V and 4 bases from J, the junction kept 5 bases outside the gene matches. The CDR3 covers 16 residues. The germline V gene encodes CDR1 MGHRA and CDR2 YSYEKL. DNA of the CDR3: TGCGCCAGCAGCCAAATCGACAGGGGGCTTTACAATGAGCAGTTCTTC. This codes for CASSQIDRGLYNEQFF.

This clone was picked up many times. The CDR3 DNA reads TGTGCCAGCAGCCAAGTCCTGAGCGACACCGGGGAGCTGTTTTTT. It specifies CASSQVLSDTGELFF. This chain connects TRBV3-1 (or the pseudogene TRBV3-2) to TRBJ2-2; the D is unclear. Germline lookup yields CDR1 LGHDT and CDR2 YNNKEL (reference sequence). V was shortened by 1 base and J by 3 bases, with 9 bases between the two germline ends. This CDR3 contains 15 residues.

The chain joins TRBV19 to TRBJ2-5; D gene uncertain. Trimming cost V 10 bases and J 5 bases, with 11 bases left between them. CDR1 and CDR2 from the germline V gene are LNHDA and SQIVND (reference sequence). This CDR3 spans 11 amino acids. The CDR3 is CATQIGETQYF. The CDR3 DNA reads as TGTGCCACCCAAATCGGGGAGACCCAGTACTTC.

The chain couples TRBV30 to TRBJ2-5; tentatively, D is TRBD1 (5 bases). This CDR3 spans 13 amino acids. Trimming stripped 1 base from V and 5 bases from J, with 11 bases between. Germline CDR1 reads GTSNPN; CDR2 reads SVGIG (reference sequence). The CDR3 DNA sequence: TGTGCCTGGAGTGGGACATACTGGGAGACCCAGTACTTC. Translated: CAWSGTYWETQYF.

The J gene is TRBJ2-7, the V gene TRBV2, with D uncertain. CDR3 size: 17 residues. Germline V CDR1 and CDR2: SNHLY, FYNNEI. V was trimmed by 6 bases and J by 2 bases, leaving 23 bases between them. The DNA for the CDR3 is TGTGCCAGCAGGCCTCCGGAAGGTACAGCTATAGCCTACGAGCAGTACTTC. This codes for CASRPPEGTAIAYEQYF. The entire variable domain, with the rest obtained from reference TRBV2 and TRBJ2-7, is as follows: EPEVTQTPSHQVTQMGQEVILRCVPISNHLYFYWYRQILGQKVEFLVSFYNNEISEKSEIFDDQFSVERPDGSNFTLKIRSTKLEDSAMYFCASRPPEGTAIAYEQYFGPGTRLTVT.

V and J are TRBV3-1 (or the pseudogene TRBV3-2) and TRBJ1-2; the D gene is possibly TRBD1 (6 bases). V lost 1 base to trimming and J lost 6 bases, with 15 bases between them. Germline V gives CDR1 LGHDT, CDR2 YNNKEL (reference sequence). The CDR3 contains 15 residues. CDR3 nucleotide sequence: TGTGCCAGCAGCCAAGTTCCTCAGGGGAGCAATGGCTACACCTTC. Translated, it gives CASSQVPQGSNGYTF.

This chain joins TRBV29-1 and TRBJ2-7, with 7 positions matching TRBD2. Germline CDR1 SQVTM, CDR2 ANQGSEA. There are 15 residues in the CDR3. V trimming: 4 bases; J trimming: 2 bases; junction bases outside the gene matches: 11. In DNA, the CDR3 is TGCAGCGTTGCCCAAAAGGGAGGGTCTACCTACGAGCAGTACTTC. Its translation is CSVAQKGGSTYEQYF.

The gene calls are TRBV3-1 (or the pseudogene TRBV3-2) and TRBJ2-2; 11 bases line up with TRBD2. V lost 0 bases to trimming and J lost 8 bases; unmatched junction nucleotides: 14. Germline lookup yields CDR1 LGHDT and CDR2 YNNKEL (reference sequence). This CDR3 has 19 amino acids. CDR3 DNA sequence: TGTGCCAGCAGCCAAGATAGGCGAGTCTCGACTAGCGGGACTGGGGAGCTGTTTTTT. Encoded protein: CASSQDRRVSTSGTGELFF.